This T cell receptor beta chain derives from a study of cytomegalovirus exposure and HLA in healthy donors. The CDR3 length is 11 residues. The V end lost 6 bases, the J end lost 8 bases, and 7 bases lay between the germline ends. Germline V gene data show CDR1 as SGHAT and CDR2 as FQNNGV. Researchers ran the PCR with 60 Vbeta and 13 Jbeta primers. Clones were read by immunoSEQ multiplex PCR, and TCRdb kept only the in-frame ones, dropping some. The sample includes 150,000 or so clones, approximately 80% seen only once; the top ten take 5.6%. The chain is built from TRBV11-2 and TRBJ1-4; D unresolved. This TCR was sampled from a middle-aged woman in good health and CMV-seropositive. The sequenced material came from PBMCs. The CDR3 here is CASRSREKLFF. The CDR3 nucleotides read TGTGCCAGCAGGAGCAGGGAAAAACTGTTTTTT.